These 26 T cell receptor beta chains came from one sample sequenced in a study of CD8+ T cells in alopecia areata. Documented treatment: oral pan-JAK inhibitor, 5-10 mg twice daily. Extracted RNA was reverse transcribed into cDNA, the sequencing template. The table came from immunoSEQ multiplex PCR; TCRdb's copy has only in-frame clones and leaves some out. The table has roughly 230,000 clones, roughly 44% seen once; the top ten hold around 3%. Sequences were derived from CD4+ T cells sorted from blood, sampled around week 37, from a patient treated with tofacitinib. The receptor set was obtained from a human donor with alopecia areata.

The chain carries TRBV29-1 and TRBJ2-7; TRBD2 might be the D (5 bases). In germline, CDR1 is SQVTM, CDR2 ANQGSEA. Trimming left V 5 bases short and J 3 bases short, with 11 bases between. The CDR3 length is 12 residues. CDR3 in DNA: TGCAGCGTTCTAGCTGGAATCTACGAGCAGTACTTC. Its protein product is CSVLAGIYEQYF.

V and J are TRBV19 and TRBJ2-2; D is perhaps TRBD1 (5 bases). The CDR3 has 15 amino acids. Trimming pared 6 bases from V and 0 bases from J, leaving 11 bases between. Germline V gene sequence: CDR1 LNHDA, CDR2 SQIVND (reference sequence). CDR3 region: CASSTGSPNTGELFF. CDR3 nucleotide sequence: TGTGCCAGTAGCACAGGATCCCCGAACACCGGGGAGCTGTTTTTT.

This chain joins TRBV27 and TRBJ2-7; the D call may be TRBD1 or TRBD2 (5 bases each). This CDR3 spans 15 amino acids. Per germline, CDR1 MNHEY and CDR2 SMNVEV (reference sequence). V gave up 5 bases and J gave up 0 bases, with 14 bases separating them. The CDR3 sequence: CASSPWGTSSYEQYF. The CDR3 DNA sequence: TGTGCCAGCAGTCCCTGGGGGACCTCCTCCTACGAGCAGTACTTC.

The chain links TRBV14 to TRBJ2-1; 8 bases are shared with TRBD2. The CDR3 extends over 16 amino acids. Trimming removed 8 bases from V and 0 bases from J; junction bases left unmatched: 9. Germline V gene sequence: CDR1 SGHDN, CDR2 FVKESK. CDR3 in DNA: TGTGCCAGCCGTCGGGGACTAGGGAGCTCCTACAATGAGCAGTTCTTC. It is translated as CASRRGLGSSYNEQFF.

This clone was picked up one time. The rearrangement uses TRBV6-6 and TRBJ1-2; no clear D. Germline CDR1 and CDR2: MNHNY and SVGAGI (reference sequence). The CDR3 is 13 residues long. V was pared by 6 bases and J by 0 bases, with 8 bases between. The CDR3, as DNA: TGTGCCAGCAGGCCAAGCACTAACTATGGCTACACCTTC. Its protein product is CASRPSTNYGYTF.

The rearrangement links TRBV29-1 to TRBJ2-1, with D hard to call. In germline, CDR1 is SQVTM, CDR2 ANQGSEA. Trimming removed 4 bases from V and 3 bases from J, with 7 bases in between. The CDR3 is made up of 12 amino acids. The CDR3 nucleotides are TGCAGCGTTGTCCTTTACTACAATGAGCAGTTCTTC. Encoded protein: CSVVLYYNEQFF.

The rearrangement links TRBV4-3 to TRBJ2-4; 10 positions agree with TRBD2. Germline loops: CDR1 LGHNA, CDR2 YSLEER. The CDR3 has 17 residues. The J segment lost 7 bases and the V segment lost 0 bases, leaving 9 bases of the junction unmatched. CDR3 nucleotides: TGCGCCAGCAGCCAAGATACCAGCGGGAGGGCCGGTAACATTCAGTACTTC. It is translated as CASSQDTSGRAGNIQYF.

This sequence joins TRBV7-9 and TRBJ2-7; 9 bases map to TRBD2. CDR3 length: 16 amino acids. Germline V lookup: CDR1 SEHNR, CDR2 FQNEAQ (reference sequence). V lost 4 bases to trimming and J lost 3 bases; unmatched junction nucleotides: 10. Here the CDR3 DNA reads TGTGCCAGCAGCTCCCTTGCTAGCGGGACCTTCTACGAGCAGTACTTC. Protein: CASSSLASGTFYEQYF.

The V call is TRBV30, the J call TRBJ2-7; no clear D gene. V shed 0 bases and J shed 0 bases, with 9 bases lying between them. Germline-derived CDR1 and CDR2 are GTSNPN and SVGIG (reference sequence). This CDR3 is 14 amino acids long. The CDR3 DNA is TGTGCCTGGAGTGTCATATTAGGCTCCTACGAGCAGTACTTC. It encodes CAWSVILGSYEQYF.

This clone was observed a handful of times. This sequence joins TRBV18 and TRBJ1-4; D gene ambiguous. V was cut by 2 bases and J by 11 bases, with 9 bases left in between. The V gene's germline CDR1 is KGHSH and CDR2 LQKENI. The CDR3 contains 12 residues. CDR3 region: CASSPMRVKLFF. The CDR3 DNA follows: TGTGCCAGCTCACCAATGCGGGTGAAACTGTTTTTT.

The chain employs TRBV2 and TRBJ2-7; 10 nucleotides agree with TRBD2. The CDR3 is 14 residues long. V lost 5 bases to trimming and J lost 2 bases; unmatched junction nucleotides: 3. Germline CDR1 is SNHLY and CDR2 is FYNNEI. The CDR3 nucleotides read TGTGCCAGCAGTCTAACTAGCGGGACCTACGAGCAGTACTTC. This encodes CASSLTSGTYEQYF.

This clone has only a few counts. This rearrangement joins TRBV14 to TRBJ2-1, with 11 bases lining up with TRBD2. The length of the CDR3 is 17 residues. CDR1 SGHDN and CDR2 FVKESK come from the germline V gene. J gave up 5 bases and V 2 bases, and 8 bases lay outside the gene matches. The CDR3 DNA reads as TGTGCCAGCAGCCAATCTTGGGGACTAGCGGAAAACAATGAGCAGTTCTTC. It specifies CASSQSWGLAENNEQFF.

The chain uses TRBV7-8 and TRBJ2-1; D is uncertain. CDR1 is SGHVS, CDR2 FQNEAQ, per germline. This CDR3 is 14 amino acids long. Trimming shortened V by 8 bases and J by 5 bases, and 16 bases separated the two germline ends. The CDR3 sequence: CASFISRMDNEQFF. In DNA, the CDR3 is TGTGCCAGCTTCATCAGCCGGATGGACAATGAGCAGTTCTTC.

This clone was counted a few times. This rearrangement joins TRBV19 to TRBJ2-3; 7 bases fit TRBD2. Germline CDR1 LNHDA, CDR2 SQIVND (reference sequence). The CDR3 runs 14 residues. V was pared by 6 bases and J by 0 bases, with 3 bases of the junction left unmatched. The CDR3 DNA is TGTGCCAGTAGGGCGGGAGTAAGCACAGATACGCAGTATTTT. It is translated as CASRAGVSTDTQYF. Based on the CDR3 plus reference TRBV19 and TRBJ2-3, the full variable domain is DGGITQSPKYLFRKEGQNVTLSCEQNLNHDAMYWYRQDPGQGLRLIYYSQIVNDFQKGDIAEGYSVSREKKESFPLTVTSAQKNPTAFYLCASRAGVSTDTQYFGPGTRLTVL.

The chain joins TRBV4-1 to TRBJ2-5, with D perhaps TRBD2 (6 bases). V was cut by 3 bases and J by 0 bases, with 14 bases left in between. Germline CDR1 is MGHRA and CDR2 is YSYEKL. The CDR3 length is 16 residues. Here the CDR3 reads CASSHVAGTHQETQYF. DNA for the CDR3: TGCGCCAGCAGCCATGTGGCTGGGACTCACCAAGAGACCCAGTACTTC.

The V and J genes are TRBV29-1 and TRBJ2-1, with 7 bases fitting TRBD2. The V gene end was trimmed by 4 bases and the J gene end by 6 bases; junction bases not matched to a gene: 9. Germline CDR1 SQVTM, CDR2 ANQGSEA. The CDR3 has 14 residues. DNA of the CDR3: TGCAGCGTTGCTAGCGGTACGGGGGGCAATGAGCAGTTCTTC. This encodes CSVASGTGGNEQFF.

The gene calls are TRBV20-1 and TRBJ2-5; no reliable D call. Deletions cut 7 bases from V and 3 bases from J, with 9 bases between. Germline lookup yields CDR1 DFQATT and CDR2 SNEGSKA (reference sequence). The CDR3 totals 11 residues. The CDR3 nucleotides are TGCAGTGTTACCCTCGAAGAGACCCAGTACTTC. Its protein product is CSVTLEETQYF.

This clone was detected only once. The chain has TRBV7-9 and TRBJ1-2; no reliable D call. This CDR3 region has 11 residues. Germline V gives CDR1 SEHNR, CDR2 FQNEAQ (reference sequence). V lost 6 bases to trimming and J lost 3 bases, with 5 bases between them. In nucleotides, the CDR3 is TGTGCCAGCAGTCGGGACTATGGCTACACCTTC. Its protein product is CASSRDYGYTF.

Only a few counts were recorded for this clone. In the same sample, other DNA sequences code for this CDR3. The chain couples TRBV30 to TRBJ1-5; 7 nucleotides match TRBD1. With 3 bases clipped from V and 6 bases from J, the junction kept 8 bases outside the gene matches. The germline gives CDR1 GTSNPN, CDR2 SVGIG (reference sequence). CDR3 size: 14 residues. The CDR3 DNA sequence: TGTGCCTGGAGGGGGGCAGGGGGAGGTCAGCCCCAGCATTTT. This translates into CAWRGAGGGQPQHF.

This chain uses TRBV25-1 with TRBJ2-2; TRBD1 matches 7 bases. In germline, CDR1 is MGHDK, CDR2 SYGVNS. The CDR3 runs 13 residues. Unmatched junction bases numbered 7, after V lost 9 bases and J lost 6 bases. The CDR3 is CASTDRVAGELFF. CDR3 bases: TGTGCCAGTACCGACAGGGTAGCCGGGGAGCTGTTTTTT.

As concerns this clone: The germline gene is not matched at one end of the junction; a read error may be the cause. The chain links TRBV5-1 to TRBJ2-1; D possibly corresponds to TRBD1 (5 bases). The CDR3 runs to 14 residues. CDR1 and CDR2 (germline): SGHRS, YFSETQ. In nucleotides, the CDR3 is TGCGCCAGCAGTTCGGACACCACCTACAATGAGCATTTCTTC. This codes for CASSSDTTYNEHFF.

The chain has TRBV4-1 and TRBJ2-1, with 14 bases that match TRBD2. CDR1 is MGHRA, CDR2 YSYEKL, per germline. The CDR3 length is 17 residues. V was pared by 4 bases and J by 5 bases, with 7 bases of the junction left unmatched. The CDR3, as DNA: TGCGCCAGCAGCCCGGGACTAGCGGGAGCCCTCCACAATGAGCAGTTCTTC. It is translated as CASSPGLAGALHNEQFF.

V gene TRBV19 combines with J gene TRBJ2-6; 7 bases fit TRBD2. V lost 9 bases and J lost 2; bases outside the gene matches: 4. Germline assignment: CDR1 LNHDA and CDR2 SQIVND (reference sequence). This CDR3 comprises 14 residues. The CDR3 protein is CASLRGAGANVLTF. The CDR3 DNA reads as TGTGCCAGCCTCCGGGGGGCTGGGGCCAACGTCCTGACTTTC.

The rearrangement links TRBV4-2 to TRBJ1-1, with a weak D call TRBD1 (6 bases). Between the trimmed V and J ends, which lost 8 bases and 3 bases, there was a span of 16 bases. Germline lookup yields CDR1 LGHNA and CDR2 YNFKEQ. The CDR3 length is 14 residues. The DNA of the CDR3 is TGTGCCAGCGGACGAACAGGGCGGGACACTGAAGCTTTCTTT. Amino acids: CASGRTGRDTEAFF.

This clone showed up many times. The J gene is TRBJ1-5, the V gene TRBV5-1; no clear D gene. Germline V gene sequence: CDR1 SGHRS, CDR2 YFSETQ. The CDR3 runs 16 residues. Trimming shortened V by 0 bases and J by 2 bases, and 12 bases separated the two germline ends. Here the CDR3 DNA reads TGCGCCAGCAGCTTGGGGCTTCTCGCGGGCAATCAGCCCCAGCATTTT. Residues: CASSLGLLAGNQPQHF.

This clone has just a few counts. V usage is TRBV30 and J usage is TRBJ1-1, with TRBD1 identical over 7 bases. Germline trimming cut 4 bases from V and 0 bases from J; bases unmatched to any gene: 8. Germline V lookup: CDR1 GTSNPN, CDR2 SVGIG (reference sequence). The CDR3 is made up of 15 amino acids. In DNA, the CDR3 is TGTGCCTGGATTCGCCTTGGGACAGTGAACACTGAAGCTTTCTTT. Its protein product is CAWIRLGTVNTEAFF.